These 17 T cell receptor beta chains were all obtained from the same sample, sequenced in a study of T-cell memory formation after mild COVID-19. TCRdb re-derived calls from the 5' RACE reads in MiXCR, one entry per CDR3 protein. Seen here are approximately 260,000 distinct CDR3 sequences, roughly 17% observed once, and the top ten hold more than 20%. Input material: PBMCs or a T cell subset sorted from them (not recorded which). The receptor set was obtained from a man aged 18 to 29 who had mild COVID-19 (a few samples of this study predate the infection). Cell type and time point are not known.

This clonotype was recorded many times. The germline gene is not matched at one end of the junction; a read error may be the cause. V gene TRBV4-1 combines with J gene TRBJ2-3; 7 bases match TRBD2. This CDR3 is built from 15 residues. The germline gives CDR1 MGHRA, CDR2 YSYEKL. The CDR3 nucleotides read TGTGCCAGCAGCCAAGATCGGGGGGGCACAGATACGCAGTATTTT. Amino acid sequence: CASSQDRGGTDTQYF.

The V call is TRBV6-5, the J call TRBJ2-2; D may be TRBD2 (5 bases). This CDR3 has 11 amino acids. V dropped 8 bases and J dropped 7 bases, with 8 bases sitting between them. The germline V gene encodes CDR1 MNHEY and CDR2 SVGAGI. This CDR3 is CASRAGGELFF. The DNA for the CDR3 is TGTGCCAGCCGTGCGGGCGGGGAGCTGTTTTTT.

CDR3 nucleotide sequence: TGTGCCGTTAGATCAAGCTCCTACGAGCAGTACTTC. Protein product: CAVRSSSYEQYF. The chain recombines TRBV10-3 with TRBJ2-7; D ambiguous. Trimming removed 11 bases at V and 0 bases at J, with 11 bases between. The CDR3 contains 12 residues. Germline V gene sequence: CDR1 ENHRY, CDR2 SYGVKD.

This clonotype has more than one count but fewer than ten. This rearrangement joins TRBV6-5 to TRBJ1-5; the D is unclear. In germline, CDR1 is MNHEY, CDR2 SVGAGI. The CDR3 loop spans 13 amino acids. V was shortened by 0 bases and J by 5 bases, with 5 bases between the two germline ends. The DNA of the CDR3 is TGTGCCAGCAGTTACTCTAGGTATCAGCCCCAGCATTTT. This sequence encodes CASSYSRYQPQHF.

This clonotype was picked up many times. This chain uses TRBV7-6 with TRBJ2-3, with D possibly called TRBD1 or TRBD2 (5 bases each). This CDR3 contains 13 residues. Trimming removed 5 bases from V and 6 bases from J, with 12 bases in between. The germline V gene has CDR1 SGHVS and CDR2 FNYEAQ. CDR3 protein: CASSQEWGDTQYF. CDR3 nucleotide sequence: TGTGCCAGCAGCCAAGAATGGGGGGATACGCAGTATTTT.

The table lists this clonotype with a few counts. The CDR3 DNA reads TGTGCCATCAGTGATGGTCAAGAGACCCAGTACTTC. As protein: CAISDGQETQYF. The chain couples TRBV10-3 to TRBJ2-5; D remains ambiguous. The CDR3 covers 12 residues. From germline, CDR1 is ENHRY and CDR2 SYGVKD. Between the trimmed V and J ends, which lost 3 bases and 2 bases, there was a span of 4 bases.

There are a few counts of this clonotype. V is TRBV29-1 and J is TRBJ2-7, with unresolved D. Per the germline V gene, CDR1 is SQVTM and CDR2 is ANQGSEA. The CDR3 loop spans 15 amino acids. V was cut by 0 bases and J by 4 bases, with 16 bases left in between. The CDR3 loop is CSVEDCRRPTYEQYV. The CDR3 DNA sequence: TGCAGCGTTGAAGATTGCAGGCGACCGACATACGAGCAGTACGTC.

Here the CDR3 DNA reads TGTGCCAGCACCCTGGACGGGCTCTATGGCTACACCTTC. This sequence encodes CASTLDGLYGYTF. This chain connects TRBV12-3 or TRBV12-4 to TRBJ1-2; no firm D call. The CDR3 is 13 amino acids. V lost 7 bases and J lost 4, with 13 bases in between.

The V call is TRBV29-1, the J call TRBJ1-2, with D perhaps TRBD1 (6 bases). The CDR3 contains 13 residues. V lost 2 bases to trimming and J lost 3 bases, with 10 bases between them. CDR1 is SQVTM and CDR2 is ANQGSEA in the germline V gene. The DNA of the CDR3 is TGCAGCGTTGAAAGGACAGACGACTATGGCTACACCTTC. Protein product: CSVERTDDYGYTF.

This clonotype was counted between two and nine times. This chain joins TRBV12-3 or TRBV12-4 and TRBJ1-1, with D possibly TRBD1 on 5 matching bases. Trimming left V 6 bases short and J 1 base short, with 15 bases between. CDR3 length: 15 amino acids. The CDR3 reads CASRHRSQANTEAFF. In DNA, the CDR3 is TGTGCCAGCAGACACCGCTCACAGGCGAACACTGAAGCTTTCTTT.

This clonotype was recorded a few times. The chain is built from TRBV9 and TRBJ2-2; 10 nucleotides match TRBD2. The CDR3 extends over 18 amino acids. Germline assignment: CDR1 SGDLS and CDR2 YYNGEE. Trimming at V came to 3 bases and at J to 5 bases, leaving 13 bases not matched to a gene. CDR3 coding DNA: TGTGCCAGCAGCGCCCCCATGGGCCTAGCGGGGGAAACCGGGGAGCTGTTTTTT. Translating gives CASSAPMGLAGETGELFF.

This clonotype was seen at least ten times. This rearrangement joins TRBV6-5 to TRBJ2-1; TRBD2 might be the D (6 bases). V gave up 5 bases and J gave up 6 bases, with 11 bases separating them. This CDR3 contains 13 residues. CDR1 and CDR2 (germline): MNHEY, SVGAGI. Here the CDR3 reads CASSHGGINEQFF. The CDR3 nucleotides are TGTGCCAGCAGTCACGGGGGAATCAATGAGCAGTTCTTC.

This clonotype showed up just a few times. The chain carries TRBV3-1 and TRBJ2-1; no definite D call. Trimming removed 0 bases at V and 7 bases at J, with 7 bases between. CDR3 length: 13 residues. Germline CDR1 and CDR2: LGHDT and YNNKEL (reference sequence). The CDR3 region is CASSQDIGNEQFF. DNA of the CDR3: TGTGCCAGCAGCCAAGATATTGGTAATGAGCAGTTCTTC.

V and J are TRBV28 and TRBJ1-1, with D hard to call. Germline V gives CDR1 MDHEN, CDR2 SYDVKM. The CDR3 length is 10 residues. The V end was cut by 7 bases, the J end by 7 bases, with 7 bases between. This CDR3 reads CASNGNEAFF. The CDR3 DNA sequence: TGTGCCAGCAACGGGAATGAAGCTTTCTTT.

This clonotype turned up a few times. The V gene is TRBV6-2 or TRBV6-3, the J gene TRBJ1-1, with D possibly being TRBD1 (5 bases). Per the germline V gene, CDR1 is MNHEY and CDR2 is SVGEGT. V was cut by 2 bases and J by 1 base, with 11 bases left in between. The CDR3 loop spans 15 amino acids. The CDR3 is CASSYGGRWNTEAFF. The CDR3, as DNA: TGTGCCAGCAGTTACGGGGGACGGTGGAACACTGAAGCTTTCTTT.

V is TRBV9 and J is TRBJ1-1; TRBD1 might be the D (5 bases). Germline V gives CDR1 SGDLS, CDR2 YYNGEE. Trimming shortened V by 0 bases and J by 5 bases, and 8 bases separated the two germline ends. The CDR3 contains 13 residues. The CDR3 region is CASSVEGWTEAFF. The CDR3, as DNA: TGTGCCAGCAGCGTAGAGGGGTGGACTGAAGCTTTCTTT.

V and J are TRBV27 and TRBJ2-1; 15 nucleotides agree with TRBD2. This CDR3 is 15 amino acids long. The germline CDR1 and CDR2 sequences are MNHEY and SMNVEV (reference sequence). V lost 5 bases to trimming and J lost 9 bases; unmatched junction nucleotides: 5. CDR3 sequence (DNA): TGTGCCAGCAGTCCCGGACTAGCGGGGGGGCTTGAGCAGTTCTTC. Its translation: CASSPGLAGGLEQFF.